Below are 24 T cell receptor beta chains sequenced from a single sample in a study of blood T cell repertoires in COVID-19. The assay was immunoSEQ multiplex PCR, and TCRdb's table has in-frame clones only and misses some. Among around 300,000 clones listed, around 90% were seen once. The specimen was peripheral blood. The receptors here all came from a young woman with COVID-19, enrolled during active disease.

The CDR3 spells CASSRLGQVLNNEQFF. The CDR3 DNA reads TGTGCCAGCAGCCGATTGGGACAGGTTCTAAACAATGAGCAGTTCTTC. The chain is built from TRBV14 and TRBJ2-1, with 8 positions matching TRBD1. V was pared by 4 bases and J by 5 bases, with 10 bases of the junction left unmatched. CDR1 is SGHDN and CDR2 is FVKESK in the germline V gene. The CDR3 loop spans 16 amino acids.

The chain joins TRBV5-6 to TRBJ2-3, with D possibly being TRBD1 (6 bases). Germline V lookup: CDR1 SGHDT, CDR2 YYEEEE. CDR3 size: 16 residues. The germline V and J ends were trimmed by 2 bases and 3 bases, with 16 bases remaining between them. The CDR3 loop reads CASSLLSGQGTDTQYF. Written as DNA, the CDR3 is TGTGCCAGCAGCTTACTATCAGGTCAGGGGACAGATACGCAGTATTTT.

CDR3 in DNA: TGTGCCAGCAGCGTGTCGGGACTAAGTTACAATGAGCAGTTCTTC. It yields the protein CASSVSGLSYNEQFF. V usage is TRBV9 and J usage is TRBJ2-1; 7 bases match TRBD2. The germline V gene has CDR1 SGDLS and CDR2 YYNGEE. V trimming: 2 bases; J trimming: 4 bases; junction bases outside the gene matches: 6. This CDR3 has 15 amino acids.

The chain links TRBV28 to TRBJ1-6; 9 bases are shared with TRBD1. Unmatched junction bases numbered 9, after V lost 8 bases and J lost 4 bases. This CDR3 region has 16 residues. Germline assignment: CDR1 MDHEN and CDR2 SYDVKM. CDR3 nucleotides: TGTGCCAGCCGCGGACAGGGGCTTACTTATAATTCACCCCTCCACTTT. Translating gives CASRGQGLTYNSPLHF.

The chain links TRBV29-1 to TRBJ1-1, with a weak D call TRBD1 (6 bases). CDR1 and CDR2 from the germline V gene are SQVTM and ANQGSEA. The CDR3 contains 11 residues. CDR3 sequence reads: CRTACRPEAFF. CDR3 DNA: TGCCGGACAGCGTGTAGGCCTGAAGCTTTCTTT.

This clone was seen only once. V usage is TRBV6-1 and J usage is TRBJ2-7, with D possibly TRBD1 on 5 matching bases. CDR1 MNHNS and CDR2 SASEGT come from the germline V gene. V lost 1 base and J 0 bases, leaving 10 bases between the germline ends. The CDR3 totals 15 residues. CDR3 region: CASSEGTWSSYEQYF. As DNA, the CDR3 is TGTGCCAGCAGTGAAGGGACATGGAGCTCCTACGAGCAGTACTTC.

J is TRBJ1-5 and V is TRBV30; the D gene is possibly TRBD1 (6 bases). Trimming stripped 2 bases from V and 6 bases from J, with 17 bases between. The CDR3 loop spans 15 amino acids. Germline-derived CDR1 and CDR2 are GTSNPN and SVGIG (reference sequence). The CDR3, as DNA: TGTGCCTGGAGTATTAAGGGGGTTTCCAGTCAGCCCCAGCATTTT. As protein: CAWSIKGVSSQPQHF.

The V and J genes are TRBV6-6 and TRBJ1-5; 10 nucleotides agree with TRBD1. CDR3 size: 16 residues. Trimming removed 6 bases from V and 1 base from J; junction bases left unmatched: 6. Germline V gene lookup returns CDR1 MNHNY and CDR2 SVGAGI (reference sequence). The CDR3 DNA follows: TGTGCCAGCAGAATCGGACAGGGGGTAAGCAATCAGCCCCAGCATTTT. Translation gives CASRIGQGVSNQPQHF.

The chain links TRBV11-2 to TRBJ1-2; D not certain. Deletions cut 6 bases from V and 4 bases from J, with 18 bases between. CDR1 and CDR2 (germline): SGHAT, FQNNGV. The CDR3 extends over 15 amino acids. Written as DNA, the CDR3 is TGTGCCAGCAGTCGGACCGACTCCCGGGGCTATGGCTACACCTTC. This translates into CASSRTDSRGYGYTF.

The rearrangement joins TRBV6-6 to TRBJ2-3, with a possible D match to TRBD2 (6 bases). The CDR3 is made up of 15 amino acids. The ends were cut back, 6 bases at V and 0 bases at J, with 13 bases in the middle. The V gene's germline CDR1 is MNHNY and CDR2 SVGAGI (reference sequence). The CDR3 nucleotides are TGTGCCAGCAGCAACGTTCGGGGGAGCACAGATACGCAGTATTTT. Its protein is CASSNVRGSTDTQYF.

V is TRBV23-1 and J is TRBJ2-3; TRBD2 matches 12 bases. TRBV23-1 is an open reading frame whose function is uncertain. Germline trimming cut 2 bases from V and 2 bases from J; bases unmatched to any gene: 8. The CDR3 runs to 18 residues. The CDR3 bases are TGCGCCAGCAGTCAAGGACTAGCGGGGTCCAATGTCACAGATACGCAGTATTTT. This translates into CASSQGLAGSNVTDTQYF.

Here the CDR3 reads CASSPQGGSNQPQHF. Written as DNA, the CDR3 is TGTGCCAGCAGCCCGCAGGGAGGAAGCAATCAGCCCCAGCATTTT. The chain couples TRBV7-9 to TRBJ1-5; D is possibly TRBD1 (5 bases). Trimming removed 5 bases at V and 1 base at J, with 12 bases between. The CDR3 contains 15 residues. Germline V gives CDR1 SEHNR, CDR2 FQNEAQ (reference sequence).

V gene TRBV4-3 combines with J gene TRBJ2-3; TRBD1 agrees at 8 bases. The CDR3 is made up of 13 amino acids. V lost 4 bases, J lost 6 bases, and 3 bases stayed unmatched. Germline loops: CDR1 LGHNA, CDR2 YSLEER. The CDR3: CASSLGQGDTQYF. The CDR3 nucleotides read TGCGCCAGCAGCCTCGGACAGGGTGATACGCAGTATTTT.

As regards this clone: At the DNA level, this CDR3 is encoded by other sequences in the same sample as well. The rearrangement links TRBV15 to TRBJ2-7; no clear D. The CDR3 consists of 12 residues. The V gene's germline CDR1 is LNHNV and CDR2 YYDKDF (reference sequence). V shed 0 bases and J shed 6 bases, with 6 bases lying between them. CDR3 amino acids: CATSRDRGEQYF. In nucleotides, the CDR3 is TGTGCCACCAGCAGAGATCGCGGCGAGCAGTACTTC.

The chain is built from TRBV28 and TRBJ2-3; no definite D call. Per germline, CDR1 MDHEN and CDR2 SYDVKM. The CDR3 has 15 amino acids. V lost 3 bases, J lost 2 bases, and 12 bases lay in between. The CDR3 sequence: CASSFLTGSTDTQYF. The CDR3 bases are TGTGCCAGCAGTTTCCTGACTGGATCCACAGATACGCAGTATTTT.

The CDR3 sequence: CASSLNADTEAFF. The CDR3 DNA sequence: TGTGCCAGCAGCTTGAATGCGGACACTGAAGCTTTCTTT. The rearrangement links TRBV5-6 to TRBJ1-1; D is undetermined. The CDR3 spans 13 residues. The V end was cut by 1 base, the J end by 3 bases, with 7 bases between. Per germline, CDR1 SGHDT and CDR2 YYEEEE.

The chain employs TRBV24-1 and TRBJ2-6; D possibly corresponds to TRBD1 (6 bases). Per germline, CDR1 KGHDR and CDR2 SFDVKD. This CDR3 spans 19 amino acids. Trimming stripped 3 bases from V and 0 bases from J, with 17 bases between. The CDR3 reads CATSDPSVGQSSGANVLTF. CDR3 nucleotide sequence: TGTGCCACCAGTGATCCCTCCGTAGGACAGAGCTCTGGGGCCAACGTCCTGACTTTC.

The V call is TRBV5-1, the J call TRBJ2-7; D remains ambiguous. The CDR3 spans 13 residues. The germline CDR1 and CDR2 sequences are SGHRS and YFSETQ. Trimming removed 0 bases from V and 7 bases from J, with 11 bases in between. CDR3 sequence reads: CASSLASIYEQYF. The CDR3 DNA follows: TGCGCCAGCAGCTTGGCTAGTATTTATGAGCAGTACTTC.

This clone was picked up one time. V usage is TRBV5-4 and J usage is TRBJ1-4, with D tentatively TRBD1 (6 bases). Trimming pared 1 base from V and 6 bases from J, leaving 13 bases between. The germline CDR1 and CDR2 sequences are SGHNT and YYREEE (reference sequence). The CDR3 is 15 amino acids. The CDR3 spells CASSLTQGSDEKLFF. The CDR3 DNA reads as TGTGCCAGCAGCTTGACCCAGGGGTCCGATGAAAAACTGTTTTTT.

This rearrangement joins TRBV5-5 to TRBJ2-7; tentative D call: TRBD1 (5 bases). Per the germline V gene, CDR1 is SGHKS and CDR2 is YYEKEE (reference sequence). V gave up 0 bases and J gave up 6 bases, with 10 bases separating them. The CDR3 runs to 13 residues. CDR3 loop: CASSLAAGPEQYF. Here the CDR3 DNA reads TGTGCCAGCAGCTTGGCGGCAGGGCCCGAGCAGTACTTC.

The chain has TRBV27 and TRBJ2-1; possibly TRBD2 for D (6 bases). Germline lookup yields CDR1 MNHEY and CDR2 SMNVEV (reference sequence). V was trimmed by 8 bases and J by 0 bases, leaving 11 bases between them. The CDR3 runs 14 residues. The CDR3 protein is CASLGEDSYNEQFF. The CDR3 bases are TGTGCCAGCTTGGGGGAGGACTCCTACAATGAGCAGTTCTTC.

This chain uses TRBV29-1 with TRBJ2-1; the match to TRBD2 covers 12 bases. Trimming removed 6 bases from V and 4 bases from J; junction bases left unmatched: 7. The length of the CDR3 is 15 residues. CDR1 and CDR2 from the germline V gene are SQVTM and ANQGSEA. CDR3 region: CSVRLAGVPYNEQFF. The CDR3 nucleotides read TGCAGCGTGCGACTAGCGGGAGTGCCATACAATGAGCAGTTCTTC.

The chain couples TRBV3-1 (or the pseudogene TRBV3-2) to TRBJ1-3; 9 bases fit TRBD1. Germline loops: CDR1 LGHDT, CDR2 YNNKEL (reference sequence). V trimming: 2 bases; J trimming: 7 bases; junction bases outside the gene matches: 6. CDR3 length: 15 residues. The CDR3 nucleotides read TGTGCCAGCAGCCAAATACAGGGGGCGAAGAACACCATATATTTT. Amino acid sequence: CASSQIQGAKNTIYF.

This clone was found once. The chain uses TRBV30 and TRBJ1-2; possible D gene TRBD1, 5 bases. Trimming removed 6 bases from V and 5 bases from J, with 13 bases in between. Per the germline V gene, CDR1 is GTSNPN and CDR2 is SVGIG (reference sequence). This CDR3 has 12 amino acids. In nucleotides, the CDR3 is TGTGCCTGCAGCAGGGTCCTGTATGGCTACACCTTC. It is translated as CACSRVLYGYTF.